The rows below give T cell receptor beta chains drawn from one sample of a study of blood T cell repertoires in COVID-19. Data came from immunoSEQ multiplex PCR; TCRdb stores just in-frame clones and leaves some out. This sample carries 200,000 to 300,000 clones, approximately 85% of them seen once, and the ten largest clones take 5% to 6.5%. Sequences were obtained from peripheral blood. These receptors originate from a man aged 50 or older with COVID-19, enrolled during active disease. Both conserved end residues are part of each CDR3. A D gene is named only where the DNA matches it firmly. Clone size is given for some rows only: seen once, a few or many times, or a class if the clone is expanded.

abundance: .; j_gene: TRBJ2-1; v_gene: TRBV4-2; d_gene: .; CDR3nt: TGTGCCAGCAGCCAAGGGATGGCAGGGGTCTACAATGAGCAGTTCTTC; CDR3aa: CASSQGMAGVYNEQFF
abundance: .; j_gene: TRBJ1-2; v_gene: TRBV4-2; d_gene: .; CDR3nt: TGTGCCAGCAGCCAAGGGGGGAGGGGTGGCTACACCTTC; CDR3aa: CASSQGGRGGYTF
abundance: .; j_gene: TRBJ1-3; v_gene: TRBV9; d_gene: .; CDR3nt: TGTGCCAGCAGCGCCACACAGGGTACTTCTGGAAACACCATATATTTT; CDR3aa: CASSATQGTSGNTIYF
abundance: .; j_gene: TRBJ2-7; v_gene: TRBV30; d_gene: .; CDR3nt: TGTGCCTGGAACCCCCGGGGTAGCTCCTACGAGCAGTACTTC; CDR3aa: CAWNPRGSSYEQYF
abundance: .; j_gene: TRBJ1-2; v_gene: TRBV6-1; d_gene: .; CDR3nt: TGTGCCAGCAGTGAAACGGGACAACAATATTTAAACTATGGCTACACCTTC; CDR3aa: CASSETGQQYLNYGYTF
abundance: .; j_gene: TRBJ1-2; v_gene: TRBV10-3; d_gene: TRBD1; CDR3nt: TGTGCCATCAGTGACCTACTAGGAAGGTTTGAGTCAGGGGGCTCGGGCTACACCTTC; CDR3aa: CAISDLLGRFESGGSGYTF
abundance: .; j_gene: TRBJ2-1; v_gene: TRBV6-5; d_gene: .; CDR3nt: TGTGCCAGCAAAGTTTTCCCCGGTTCCTACAATGAGCAGTTCTTC; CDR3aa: CASKVFPGSYNEQFF
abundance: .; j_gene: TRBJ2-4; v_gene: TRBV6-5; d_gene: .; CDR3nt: TGTGCCAGCAGTTCTCAGGGGGGTCTAGCCAAAAACATTCAGTACTTC; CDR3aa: CASSSQGGLAKNIQYF
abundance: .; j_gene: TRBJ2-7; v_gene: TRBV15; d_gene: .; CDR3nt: TGTGCCACGCAAGACAACTCCTACGAGCAGTACTTC; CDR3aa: CATQDNSYEQYF
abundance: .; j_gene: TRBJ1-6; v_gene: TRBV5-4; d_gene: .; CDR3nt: TGTGCCAGCAGCTTGTCGGGTAACGAGATCCTTTTTGGTAATTCACCCCTCCACTTT; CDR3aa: CASSLSGNEILFGNSPLHF
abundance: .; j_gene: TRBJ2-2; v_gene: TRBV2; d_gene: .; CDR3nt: TGTGCCAGCAACCCCATGGGGGGTTGGCGGGAGCTGTTTTTT; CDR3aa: CASNPMGGWRELFF
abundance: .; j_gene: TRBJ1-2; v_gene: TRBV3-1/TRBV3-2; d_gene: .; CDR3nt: TGTGCCAGCAGACCCCCGGGGGGCTATGGCTACACCTTC; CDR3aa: CASRPPGGYGYTF
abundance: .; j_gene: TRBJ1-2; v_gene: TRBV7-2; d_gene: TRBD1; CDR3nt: TGTGCCAGCAGCTCCGGGCTAACAGGGGGCGCATATGGCTACACCTTC; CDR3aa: CASSSGLTGGAYGYTF
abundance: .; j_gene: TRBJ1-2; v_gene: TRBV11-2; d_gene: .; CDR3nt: TGTGCCAGCGGTAGGGGTAGGGGGAACTATGGCTACACCTTC; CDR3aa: CASGRGRGNYGYTF
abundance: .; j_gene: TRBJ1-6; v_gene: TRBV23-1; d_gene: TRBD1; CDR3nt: TGCGCCAGCAGTCTTGATCCCGGGACAGGGAGATTATCTGTTAATTCACCCCTCCACTTT; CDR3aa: CASSLDPGTGRLSVNSPLHF
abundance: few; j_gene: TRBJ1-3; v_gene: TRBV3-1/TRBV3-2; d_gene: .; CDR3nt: TGTGCCAGCAGCCAAGAGTTTACAGGTGGAAACACCATATATTTT; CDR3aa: CASSQEFTGGNTIYF
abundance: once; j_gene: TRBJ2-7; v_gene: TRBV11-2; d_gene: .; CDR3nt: TGTGCCAGCAGCTTAGATCATTGGGCAGGGGCCTACGAGCAGTACTTC; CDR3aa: CASSLDHWAGAYEQYF
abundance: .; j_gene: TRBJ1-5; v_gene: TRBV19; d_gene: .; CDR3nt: TGTGCCAGTAGTCAAAAGGGGGGCAATCAGCCCCAGCATTTT; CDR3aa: CASSQKGGNQPQHF
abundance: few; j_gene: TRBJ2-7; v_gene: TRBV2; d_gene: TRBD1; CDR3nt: TGTGCCAGCAGTGAATGGTCGTCGGGACAGGGTGACGAGCAGTACTTC; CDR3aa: CASSEWSSGQGDEQYF
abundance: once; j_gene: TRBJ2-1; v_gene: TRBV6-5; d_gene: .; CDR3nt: TGTGCCAGCAGGGTGGACGGGAGCTCCTACAATGAGCAGTTCTTC; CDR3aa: CASRVDGSSYNEQFF
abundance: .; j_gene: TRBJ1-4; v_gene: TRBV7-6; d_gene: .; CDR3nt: TGTGCCAGCAGCTTAGGCGGGTTAGATGAAAAACTGTTTTTT; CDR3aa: CASSLGGLDEKLFF
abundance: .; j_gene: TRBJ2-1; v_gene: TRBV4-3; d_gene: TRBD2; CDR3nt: TGCGCCAGCAGCCAAGATCGGGCTAGCGGTTCCTACAATGAGCAGTTCTTC; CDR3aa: CASSQDRASGSYNEQFF
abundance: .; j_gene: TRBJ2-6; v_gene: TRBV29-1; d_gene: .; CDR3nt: TGCAGCGCCCGGGGGGCCCCCTCTGGGGCCAACGTCCTGACTTTC; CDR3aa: CSARGAPSGANVLTF
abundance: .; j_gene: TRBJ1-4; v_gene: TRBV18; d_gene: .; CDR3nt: TGTGCCAGCTCACCGACCTCAGGGGAACTGTTTTTT; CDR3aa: CASSPTSGELFF
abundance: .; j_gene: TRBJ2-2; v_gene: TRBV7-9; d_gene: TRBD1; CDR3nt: TGTGCCAGGACAGGGAAGGACACCGGGGAGCTGTTTTTT; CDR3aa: CARTGKDTGELFF
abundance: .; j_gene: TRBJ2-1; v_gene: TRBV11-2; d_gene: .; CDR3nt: TGTGCCAGCAGGGGAGGCGTATACAATGAGCAGTTCTTC; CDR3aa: CASRGGVYNEQFF
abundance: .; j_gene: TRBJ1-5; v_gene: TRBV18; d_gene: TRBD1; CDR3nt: TGTGCCAGCTCAGCAGCCGGGACAGATAGCAATCAGCCCCAGCATTTT; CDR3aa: CASSAAGTDSNQPQHF
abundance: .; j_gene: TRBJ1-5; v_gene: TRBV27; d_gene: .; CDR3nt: TGTGCCAGCAGTTTCAGGGGTCTAGGCAATCAGCCCCAGCATTTT; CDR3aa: CASSFRGLGNQPQHF
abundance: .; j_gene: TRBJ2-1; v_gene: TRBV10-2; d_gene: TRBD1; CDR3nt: TGCGCCAGCAGTGAGGGCAGGGGGTCCTACAATGAGCAGTTCTTC; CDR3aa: CASSEGRGSYNEQFF
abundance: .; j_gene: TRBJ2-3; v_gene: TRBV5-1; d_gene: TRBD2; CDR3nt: TGCGCCAGCAGCTCCCCCGGGACTAGCGGGGGGTCCACAGATACGCAGTATTTT; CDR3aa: CASSSPGTSGGSTDTQYF
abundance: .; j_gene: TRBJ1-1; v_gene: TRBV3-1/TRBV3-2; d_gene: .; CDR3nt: TGTGCCAGCAGCTCAGGCTACACTGAAGCTTTCTTT; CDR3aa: CASSSGYTEAFF
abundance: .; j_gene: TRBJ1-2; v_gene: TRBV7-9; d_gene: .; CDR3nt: TGTGCCAGCAGCTTAGACGTGCGCCGCTACACCTTC; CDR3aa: CASSLDVRRYTF
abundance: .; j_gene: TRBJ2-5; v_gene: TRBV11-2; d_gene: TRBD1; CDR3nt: TGTGCCAGCAGCCGGGGGACAGGGTACCAAGAGACCCAGTACTTC; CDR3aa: CASSRGTGYQETQYF
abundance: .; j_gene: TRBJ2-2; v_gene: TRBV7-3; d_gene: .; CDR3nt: TGTGCCAGCAGGCAAAAGGGGTTCGGGGGGCCGTGGCGAACGAACACCGGGGAGCTGTTTTTT; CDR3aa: CASRQKGFGGPWRTNTGELFF
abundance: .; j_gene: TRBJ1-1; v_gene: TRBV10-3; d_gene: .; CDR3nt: TGTGCCATCAGTGAAGGAGGAGGGCGGGAAAACACTGAAGCTTTCTTT; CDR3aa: CAISEGGGRENTEAFF
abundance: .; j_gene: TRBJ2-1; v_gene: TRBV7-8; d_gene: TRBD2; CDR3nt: TGTGCCAGCAGCTCCACCGGGACTAGCGGGGGGTATGATGAGCAGTTCTTC; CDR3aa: CASSSTGTSGGYDEQFF
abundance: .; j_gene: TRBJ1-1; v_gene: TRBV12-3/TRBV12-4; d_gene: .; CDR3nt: TGTGCCAGCAGTTTCGGCACCGCGGGGGCTTTCTTT; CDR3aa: CASSFGTAGAFF
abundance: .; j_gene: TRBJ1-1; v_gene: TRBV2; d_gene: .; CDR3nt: TGTGCCAGCAGTCTTGAAGTAGGAGGTCCCGCTGAAGCTTTCTTT; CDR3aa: CASSLEVGGPAEAFF
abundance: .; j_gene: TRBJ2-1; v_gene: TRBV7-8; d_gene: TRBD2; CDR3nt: TGTGCCAGCAGCCCCCGACGACGCGGGGGGAACATATACAATGAGCAGTTCTTC; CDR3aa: CASSPRRRGGNIYNEQFF
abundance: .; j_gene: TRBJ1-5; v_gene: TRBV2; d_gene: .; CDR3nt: TGTGCCAGCAGTGTGTTCGTTAGCAATCAGCCCCAGCATTTT; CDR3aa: CASSVFVSNQPQHF
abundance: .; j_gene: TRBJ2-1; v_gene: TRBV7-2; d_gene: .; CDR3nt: TGTGCCAGCAGCTTAGCGGGGGGAAGTGAGCAGTTCTTC; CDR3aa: CASSLAGGSEQFF
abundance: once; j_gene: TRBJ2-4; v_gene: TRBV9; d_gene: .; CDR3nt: TGTGCCAGCAGCGCCGGGGGACGGACATCAAACATTCAGTACTTC; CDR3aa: CASSAGGRTSNIQYF
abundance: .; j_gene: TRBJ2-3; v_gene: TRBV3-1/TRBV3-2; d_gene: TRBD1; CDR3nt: TGTGCCAGCAGCCAAGACGGGGACAGTTCAGATACGCAGTATTTT; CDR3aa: CASSQDGDSSDTQYF
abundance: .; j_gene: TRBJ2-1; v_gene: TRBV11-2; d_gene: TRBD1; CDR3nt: TGTGCCAGCAGCTTAGGGGACAGGCACTTTGGTGAGCAGTTCTTC; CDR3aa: CASSLGDRHFGEQFF
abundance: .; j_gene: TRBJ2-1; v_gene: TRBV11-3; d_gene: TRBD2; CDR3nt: TGTGCCAGCAGCTTAGCCGGGACTAGCGGCCACAATGAGCAGTTCTTC; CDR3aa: CASSLAGTSGHNEQFF
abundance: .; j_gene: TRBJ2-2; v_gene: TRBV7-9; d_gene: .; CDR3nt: TGTGCCAGCCGCCAGGACAGCTTGGGTCGTAGGCTGTTTTTT; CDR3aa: CASRQDSLGRRLFF
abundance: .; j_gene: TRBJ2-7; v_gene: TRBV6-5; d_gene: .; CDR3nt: TGTGCCAGCAGACTGACAGTATCCTACGAGCAGTACTTC; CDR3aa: CASRLTVSYEQYF
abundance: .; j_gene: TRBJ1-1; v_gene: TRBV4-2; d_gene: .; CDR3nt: TGTGCCAGCAGCCAAGATTTTTTGACATCCATCCCGAGCACTGAAGCTTTCTTT; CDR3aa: CASSQDFLTSIPSTEAFF
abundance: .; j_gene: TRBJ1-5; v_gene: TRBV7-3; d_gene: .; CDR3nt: TGTGCCAGCAGCTTAGAAAGGGGACAGCCCCAGCATTTT; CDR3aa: CASSLERGQPQHF
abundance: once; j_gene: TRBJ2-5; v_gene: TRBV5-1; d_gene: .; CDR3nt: TGCGCCAGCGGAACTTGGGACTCCCACGTCCAGACCCAGTACTTC; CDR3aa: CASGTWDSHVQTQYF